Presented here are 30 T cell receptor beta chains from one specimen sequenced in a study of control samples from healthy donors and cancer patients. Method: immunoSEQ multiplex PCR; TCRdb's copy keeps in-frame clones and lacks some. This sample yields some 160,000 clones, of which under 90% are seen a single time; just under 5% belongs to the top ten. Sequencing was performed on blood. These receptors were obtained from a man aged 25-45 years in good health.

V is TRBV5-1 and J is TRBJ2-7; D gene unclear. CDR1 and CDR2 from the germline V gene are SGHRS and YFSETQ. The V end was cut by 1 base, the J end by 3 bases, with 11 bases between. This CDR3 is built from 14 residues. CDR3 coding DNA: TGCGCCAGCAGCTTGCGAGGTATCGGCTACGAGCAGTACTTC. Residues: CASSLRGIGYEQYF.

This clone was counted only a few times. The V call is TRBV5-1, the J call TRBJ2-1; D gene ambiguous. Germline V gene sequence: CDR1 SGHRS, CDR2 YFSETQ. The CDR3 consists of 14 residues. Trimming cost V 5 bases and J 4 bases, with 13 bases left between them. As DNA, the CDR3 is TGCGCCAGCAGGGCATATCGTGGATACAATGAGCAGTTCTTC. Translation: CASRAYRGYNEQFF.

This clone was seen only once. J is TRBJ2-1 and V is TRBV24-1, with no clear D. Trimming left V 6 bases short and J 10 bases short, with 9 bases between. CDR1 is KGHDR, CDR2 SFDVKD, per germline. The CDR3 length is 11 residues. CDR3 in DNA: TGTGCCACCAGTCTCTCGTGGGAGCAGTTCTTC. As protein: CATSLSWEQFF.

CDR3 region: CASSFSDRVGYTF. The CDR3 DNA follows: TGCGCCAGCAGCTTTTCGGACAGGGTTGGCTACACCTTC. The chain is built from TRBV5-1 and TRBJ1-2; 8 bases agree with TRBD1. The germline V gene encodes CDR1 SGHRS and CDR2 YFSETQ. The CDR3 totals 13 residues. V lost 2 bases to trimming and J lost 7 bases; unmatched junction nucleotides: 4. Full variable domain (rest looked up from reference TRBV5-1 and TRBJ1-2): KAGVTQTPRYLIKTRGQQVTLSCSPISGHRSVSWYQQTPGQGLQFLFEYFSETQRNKGNFPGRFSGRQFSNSRSEMNVSTLELGDSALYLCASSFSDRVGYTFGSGTRLTVV.

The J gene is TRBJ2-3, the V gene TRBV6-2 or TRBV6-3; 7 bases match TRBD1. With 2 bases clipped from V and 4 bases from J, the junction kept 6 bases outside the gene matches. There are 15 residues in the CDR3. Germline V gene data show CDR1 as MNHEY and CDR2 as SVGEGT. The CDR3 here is CASSYDPDRADTQYF. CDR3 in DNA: TGTGCCAGCAGTTACGACCCAGACAGGGCAGATACGCAGTATTTT.

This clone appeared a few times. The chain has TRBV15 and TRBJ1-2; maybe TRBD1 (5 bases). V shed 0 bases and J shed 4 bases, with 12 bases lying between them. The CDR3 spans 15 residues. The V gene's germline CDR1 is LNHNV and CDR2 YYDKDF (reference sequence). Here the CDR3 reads CATSRDRGGSYGYTF. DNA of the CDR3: TGTGCCACCAGCAGAGATCGGGGGGGGAGCTATGGCTACACCTTC.

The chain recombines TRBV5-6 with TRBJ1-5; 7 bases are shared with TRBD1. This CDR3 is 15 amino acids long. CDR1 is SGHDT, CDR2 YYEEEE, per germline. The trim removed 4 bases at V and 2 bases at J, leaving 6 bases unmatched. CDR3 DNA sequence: TGTGCCAGCAGCCCGGGCACAGGGGGCAATCAGCCCCAGCATTTT. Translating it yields CASSPGTGGNQPQHF.

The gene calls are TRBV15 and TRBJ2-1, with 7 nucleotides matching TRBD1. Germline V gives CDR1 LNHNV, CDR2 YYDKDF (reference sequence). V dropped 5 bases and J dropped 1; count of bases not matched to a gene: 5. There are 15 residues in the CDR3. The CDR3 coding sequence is TGTGCCACCAGCGTTGACAGGGCATCCTACAATGAGCAGTTCTTC. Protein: CATSVDRASYNEQFF.

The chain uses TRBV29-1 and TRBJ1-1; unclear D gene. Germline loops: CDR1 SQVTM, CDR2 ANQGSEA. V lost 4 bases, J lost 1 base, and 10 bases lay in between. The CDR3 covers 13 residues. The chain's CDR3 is CSVGKASNTEAFF. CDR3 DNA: TGCAGCGTTGGTAAGGCCTCGAACACTGAAGCTTTCTTT.

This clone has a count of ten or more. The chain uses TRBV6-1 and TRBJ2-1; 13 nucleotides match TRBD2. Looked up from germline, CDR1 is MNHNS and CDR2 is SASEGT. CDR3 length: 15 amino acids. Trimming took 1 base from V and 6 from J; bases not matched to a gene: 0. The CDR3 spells CASSEGTSGSNEQFF. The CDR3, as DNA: TGTGCCAGCAGTGAAGGGACTAGCGGGAGCAATGAGCAGTTCTTC.

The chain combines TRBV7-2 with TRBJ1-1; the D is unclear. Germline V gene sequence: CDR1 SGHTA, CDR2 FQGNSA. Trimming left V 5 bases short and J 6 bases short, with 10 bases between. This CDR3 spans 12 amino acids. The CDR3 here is CASSRGLSEAFF. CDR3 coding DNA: TGTGCCAGCAGCCGTGGACTTTCTGAAGCTTTCTTT.

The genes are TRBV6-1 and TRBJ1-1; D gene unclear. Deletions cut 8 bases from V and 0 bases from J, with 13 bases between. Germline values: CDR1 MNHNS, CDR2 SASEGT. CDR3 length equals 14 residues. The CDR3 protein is CASDDQPMNTEAFF. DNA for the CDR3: TGTGCCAGCGACGACCAGCCCATGAACACTGAAGCTTTCTTT.

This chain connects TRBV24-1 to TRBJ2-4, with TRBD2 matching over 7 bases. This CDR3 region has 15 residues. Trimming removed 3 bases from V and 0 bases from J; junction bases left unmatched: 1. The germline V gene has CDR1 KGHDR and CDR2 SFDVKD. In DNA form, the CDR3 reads TGTGCCACCAGTGATGCGGGAGAAGCCAAAAACATTCAGTACTTC. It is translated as CATSDAGEAKNIQYF.

This CDR3 is CATSRWGDEQFF. CDR3 nucleotide sequence: TGTGCCACCAGCAGGTGGGGGGATGAGCAGTTCTTC. This chain joins TRBV15 and TRBJ2-1; tentatively, D is TRBD2 (6 bases). V lost 3 bases and J 8 bases, leaving 8 bases between the germline ends. Looked up from germline, CDR1 is LNHNV and CDR2 is YYDKDF (reference sequence). There are 12 residues in the CDR3.

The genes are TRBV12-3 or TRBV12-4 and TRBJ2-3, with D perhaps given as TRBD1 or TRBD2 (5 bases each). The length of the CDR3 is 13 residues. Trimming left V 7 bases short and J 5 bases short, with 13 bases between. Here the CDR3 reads CASTGNGGDTQYF. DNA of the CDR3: TGTGCCAGCACCGGAAATGGGGGAGATACGCAGTATTTT.

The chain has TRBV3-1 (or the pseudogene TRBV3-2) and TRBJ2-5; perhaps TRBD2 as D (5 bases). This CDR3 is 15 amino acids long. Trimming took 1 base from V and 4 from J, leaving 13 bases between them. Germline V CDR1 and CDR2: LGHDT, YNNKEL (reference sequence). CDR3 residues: CASSQAWGVRETQYF. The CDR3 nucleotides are TGTGCCAGCAGCCAAGCTTGGGGAGTGCGAGAGACCCAGTACTTC.

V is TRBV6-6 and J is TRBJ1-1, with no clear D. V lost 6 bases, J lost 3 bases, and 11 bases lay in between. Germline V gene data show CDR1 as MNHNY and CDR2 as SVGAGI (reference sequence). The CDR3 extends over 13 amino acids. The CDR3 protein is CASRPRGDTEAFF. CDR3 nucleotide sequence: TGTGCCAGCAGACCCCGAGGAGACACTGAAGCTTTCTTT.

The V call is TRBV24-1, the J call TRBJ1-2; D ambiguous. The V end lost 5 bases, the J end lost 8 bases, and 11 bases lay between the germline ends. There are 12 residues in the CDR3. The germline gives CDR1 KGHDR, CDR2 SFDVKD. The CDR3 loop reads CATSVLNGGYTF. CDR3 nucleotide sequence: TGTGCCACCAGTGTCCTAAATGGGGGCTACACCTTC.

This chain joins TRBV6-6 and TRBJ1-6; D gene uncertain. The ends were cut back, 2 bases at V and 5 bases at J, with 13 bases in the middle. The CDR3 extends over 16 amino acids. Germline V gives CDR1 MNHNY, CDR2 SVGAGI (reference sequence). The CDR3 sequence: CASSYVAPWDNSPLHF. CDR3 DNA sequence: TGTGCCAGCAGTTACGTGGCCCCATGGGATAATTCACCCCTCCACTTT.

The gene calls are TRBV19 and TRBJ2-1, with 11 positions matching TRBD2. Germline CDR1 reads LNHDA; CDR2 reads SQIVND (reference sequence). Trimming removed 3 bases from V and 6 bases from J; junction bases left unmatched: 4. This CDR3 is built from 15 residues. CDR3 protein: CASSIGSGRVNEQFF. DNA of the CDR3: TGTGCCAGTAGTATTGGTAGCGGGAGGGTCAATGAGCAGTTCTTC.

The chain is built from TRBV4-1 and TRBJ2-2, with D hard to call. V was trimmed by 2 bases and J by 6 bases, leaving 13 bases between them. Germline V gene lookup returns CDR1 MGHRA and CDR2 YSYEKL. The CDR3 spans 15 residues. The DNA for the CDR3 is TGCGCCAGCAGCCAAACCTTAGATTCCGCCGGGGAGCTGTTTTTT. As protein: CASSQTLDSAGELFF.

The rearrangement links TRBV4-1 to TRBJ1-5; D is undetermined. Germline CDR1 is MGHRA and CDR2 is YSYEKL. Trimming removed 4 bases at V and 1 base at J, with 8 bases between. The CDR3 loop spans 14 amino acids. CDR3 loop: CASSLSGSNQPQHF. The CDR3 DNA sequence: TGCGCCAGCAGCCTGAGTGGGAGCAATCAGCCCCAGCATTTT.

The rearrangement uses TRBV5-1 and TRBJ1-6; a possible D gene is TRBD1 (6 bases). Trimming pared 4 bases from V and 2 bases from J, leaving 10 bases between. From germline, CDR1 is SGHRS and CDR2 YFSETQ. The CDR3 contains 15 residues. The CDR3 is CASSADRPYNSPLHF. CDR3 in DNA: TGCGCCAGCAGCGCGGACAGACCCTATAATTCACCCCTCCACTTT.

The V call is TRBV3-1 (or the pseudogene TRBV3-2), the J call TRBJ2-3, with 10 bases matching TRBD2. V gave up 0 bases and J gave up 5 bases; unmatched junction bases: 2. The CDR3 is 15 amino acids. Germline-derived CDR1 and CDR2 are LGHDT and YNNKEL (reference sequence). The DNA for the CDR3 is TGTGCCAGCAGCCAAGAATTAGCGGGAGGAGATACGCAGTATTTT. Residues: CASSQELAGGDTQYF.

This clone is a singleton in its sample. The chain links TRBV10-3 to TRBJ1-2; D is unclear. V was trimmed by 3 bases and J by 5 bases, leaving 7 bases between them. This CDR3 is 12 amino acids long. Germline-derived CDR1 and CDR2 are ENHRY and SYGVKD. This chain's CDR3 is CAISERRYGYTF. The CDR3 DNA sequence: TGTGCCATCAGTGAAAGGCGGTATGGCTACACCTTC.

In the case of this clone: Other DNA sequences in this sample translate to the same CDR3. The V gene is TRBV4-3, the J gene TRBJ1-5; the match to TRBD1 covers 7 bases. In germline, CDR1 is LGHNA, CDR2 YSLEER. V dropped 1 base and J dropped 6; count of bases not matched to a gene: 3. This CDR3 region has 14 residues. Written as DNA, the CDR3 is TGCGCCAGCAGCCAAGGACAGGGTGGTCAGCCCCAGCATTTT. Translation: CASSQGQGGQPQHF.

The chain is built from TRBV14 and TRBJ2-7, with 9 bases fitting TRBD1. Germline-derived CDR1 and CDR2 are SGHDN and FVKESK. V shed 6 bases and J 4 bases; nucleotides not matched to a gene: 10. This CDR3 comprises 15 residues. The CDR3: CASSPGQGWWYEQYF. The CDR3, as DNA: TGTGCCAGCAGTCCAGGACAGGGGTGGTGGTACGAGCAGTACTTC.

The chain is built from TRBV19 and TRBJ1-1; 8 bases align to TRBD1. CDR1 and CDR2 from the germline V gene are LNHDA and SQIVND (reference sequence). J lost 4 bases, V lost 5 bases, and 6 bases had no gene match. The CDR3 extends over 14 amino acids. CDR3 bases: TGTGCCAGTAGTGTCTCAGGGGGCTTCACTGAAGCTTTCTTT. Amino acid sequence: CASSVSGGFTEAFF. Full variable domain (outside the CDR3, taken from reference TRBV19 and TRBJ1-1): DGGITQSPKYLFRKEGQNVTLSCEQNLNHDAMYWYRQDPGQGLRLIYYSQIVNDFQKGDIAEGYSVSREKKESFPLTVTSAQKNPTAFYLCASSVSGGFTEAFFGQGTRLTVV.

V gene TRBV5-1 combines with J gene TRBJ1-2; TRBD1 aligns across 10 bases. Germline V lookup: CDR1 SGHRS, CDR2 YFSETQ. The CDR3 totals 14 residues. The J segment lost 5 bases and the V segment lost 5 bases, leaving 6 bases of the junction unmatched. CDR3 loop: CASSRDRGSYGYTF. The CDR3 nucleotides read TGCGCCAGCAGTCGGGACAGGGGCTCTTATGGCTACACCTTC.

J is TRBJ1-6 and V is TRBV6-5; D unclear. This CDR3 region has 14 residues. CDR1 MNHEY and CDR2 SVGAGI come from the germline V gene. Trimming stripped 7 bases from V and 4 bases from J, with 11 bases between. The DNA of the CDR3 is TGTGCCAGCAAACTGGATGGGTATAATTCACCCCTCCACTTT. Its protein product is CASKLDGYNSPLHF.